The 28 T cell receptor beta chains presented below share a single source sample, sequenced in a study of regulatory T cells in long-lasting Graves disease (dated by TCRdb to about 2021). The time point label of this sample denotes: persistent/refractory GD, antithyroid drugs over 5 years with positive TRAb. RNA was extracted from PBMCs in TRIzol for both TCR sequencing and RNA sequencing. Library creation used multiplex PCR. Sequencing used an Illumina HiSeq 4000. TCR beta libraries were built with iRepertoire HTBI primers and Arm-PCR amplification of CDR3 regions. TCRdb took the public reads, trimmed them with fastp at Q25, ran MiXCR for clone calling and kept in-frame beta chains. Under each unique CDR3 protein, matching rows form one entry showing the most common genes and DNA. In this sample the table shows about half a million distinct CDR3 sequences, approximately 23% of which occur a single time. Together, the top ten hold 13% of the sample.

The sample consisted of peripheral blood mononuclear cells (PBMCs), taken when the disease was refractory, from a patient treated with antithyroid drugs. The receptors originated from a female donor with Graves disease.

This clonotype was seen at least ten times. The rearrangement links TRBV6-5 to TRBJ2-5; D could derive from TRBD1 or TRBD2 (5 bases each). V lost 4 bases and J 5 bases, leaving 17 bases between the germline ends. This CDR3 contains 15 residues. The germline gives CDR1 MNHEY, CDR2 SVGAGI. As DNA, the CDR3 is TGTGCCAGCAGTTCGCCCGGGACCTCCACCGAGACCCAGTACTTC. It yields the protein CASSSPGTSTETQYF.

The chain joins TRBV7-2 to TRBJ2-5, with D uncertain. In germline, CDR1 is SGHTA, CDR2 FQGNSA. The CDR3 contains 15 residues. The germline V and J ends were trimmed by 5 bases and 5 bases, with 18 bases remaining between them. CDR3 DNA: TGTGCCAGCAGCCGATCCGCCGGCCCTGATGAGACCCAGTACTTC. This encodes CASSRSAGPDETQYF.

The chain joins TRBV20-1 to TRBJ2-7; 11 bases align to TRBD2. The CDR3 contains 13 residues. Germline V CDR1 and CDR2: DFQATT, SNEGSKA (reference sequence). Trimming took 5 bases from V and 7 from J; bases not matched to a gene: 7. CDR3 amino acids: CSADSSGGREQYF. In DNA, the CDR3 is TGCAGTGCTGACTCTAGCGGGGGGCGAGAGCAGTACTTC.

The chain employs TRBV7-9 and TRBJ2-1, with D possibly TRBD2 on 6 matching bases. The ends were cut back, 2 bases at V and 7 bases at J, with 9 bases in the middle. The CDR3 has 13 amino acids. Germline CDR1 reads SEHNR; CDR2 reads FQNEAQ (reference sequence). The DNA of the CDR3 is TGTGCCAGCAGCTTATTGGAGGGAAATGAGCAGTTCTTC. Protein sequence: CASSLLEGNEQFF. Drawing the rest from reference TRBV7-9 and TRBJ2-1, the complete variable domain is DTGVSQNPRHKITKRGQNVTFRCDPISEHNRLYWYRQTLGQGPEFLTYFQNEAQLEKSRLLSDRFSAERPKGSFSTLEIQRTEQGDSAMYLCASSLLEGNEQFFGPGTRLTVL.

This chain joins TRBV7-2 and TRBJ2-7; tentatively, D is TRBD1 (6 bases). V lost 0 bases to trimming and J lost 3 bases, with 9 bases between them. The CDR3 is 14 residues long. Per germline, CDR1 SGHTA and CDR2 FQGNSA. The CDR3, as DNA: TGTGCCAGCAGCTTAGCCGTAGGGGGCTACGAGCAGTACTTC. Protein sequence: CASSLAVGGYEQYF.

This clonotype was counted ten times or more. The rearrangement uses TRBV12-3 or TRBV12-4 and TRBJ1-1; maybe TRBD1 (6 bases). The CDR3 is 14 amino acids. V was pared by 2 bases and J by 4 bases, with 11 bases between. The CDR3 DNA reads as TGTGCCAGCAGTTTAAGGGGGGACCGCACTGAAGCTTTCTTT. Its protein is CASSLRGDRTEAFF.

This clonotype has at least ten counts. The chain uses TRBV11-2 and TRBJ2-5; D is perhaps TRBD1 or TRBD2 (6 bases each). Trimming stripped 6 bases from V and 4 bases from J, with 15 bases between. The germline V gene has CDR1 SGHAT and CDR2 FQNNGV. The CDR3 sequence is 14 residues long. This CDR3 reads CASRRRGDGETQYF. The CDR3 coding sequence is TGTGCCAGCAGGAGGAGGGGGGACGGAGAGACCCAGTACTTC.

This clonotype was counted at least ten times. This rearrangement joins TRBV6-2 or TRBV6-3 to TRBJ2-5; perhaps TRBD1 as D (5 bases). Germline assignment: CDR1 MNHEY and CDR2 SVGEGT. Trimming removed 2 bases from V and 5 bases from J, with 9 bases in between. The length of the CDR3 is 13 residues. The CDR3 coding sequence is TGTGCCAGCAGTTACCAAGGGGTGGAGACCCAGTACTTC. Translated: CASSYQGVETQYF.

The chain employs TRBV6-9 and TRBJ2-7; D is unclear. The CDR3 has 14 amino acids. CDR1 MNHGY and CDR2 SVAAGI come from the germline V gene. V was pared by 4 bases and J by 3 bases, with 13 bases between. The DNA for the CDR3 is TGTGCCAGCAGTTCCCGGGTCCTAAACTACGAGCAGTACTTC. This codes for CASSSRVLNYEQYF.

This clonotype has a count of ten or more. V usage is TRBV28 and J usage is TRBJ2-2; the match to TRBD2 covers 11 bases. Unmatched junction bases numbered 7, after V lost 6 bases and J lost 7 bases. The CDR3 covers 15 residues. CDR1 MDHEN and CDR2 SYDVKM come from the germline V gene. CDR3 coding DNA: TGTGCCAGCAGCATACCGGGACTAGCGGACGGGGAGCTGTTTTTT. Translated, it gives CASSIPGLADGELFF.

A few counts support this clonotype. Its ends do not fully match the called genes, so a read error is possible. The rearrangement uses TRBV11-3 and TRBJ2-2; D might be TRBD1 (6 bases). The CDR3 spans 14 residues. Germline-derived CDR1 and CDR2 are SGHNT and YENEEA. The CDR3 coding sequence is TGTGCCAGCACCTTAATACAGGGAACCGGGGAGCTGTTTTTT. Its translation is CASTLIQGTGELFF. Complete variable domain (other parts from reference TRBV11-3 and TRBJ2-2): EAGVVQSPRYKIIEKKQPVAFWCNPISGHNTLYWYLQNLGQGPELLIRYENEEAVDDSQLPKDRFSAERLKGVDSTLKIQPAELGDSAVYLCASTLIQGTGELFFGEGSRLTVL.

There are many counts of this clonotype. V and J are TRBV11-2 and TRBJ2-5; no definite D call. Germline CDR1 reads SGHAT; CDR2 reads FQNNGV. With 2 bases removed from V and 5 bases from J, the gap between germline ends came to 9 bases. The CDR3 is 13 amino acids. The CDR3 here is CASSLPLVETQYF. The CDR3 region has the DNA TGTGCCAGCAGCTTACCTCTCGTTGAGACCCAGTACTTC.

This clonotype was recorded a few times. The chain combines TRBV6-2 or TRBV6-3 with TRBJ1-1, with no clear D. CDR1 is MNHEY, CDR2 SVGEGT, per germline. V shed 1 base and J shed 5 bases, with 8 bases lying between them. The CDR3 is 13 amino acids. The CDR3: CASSYLARTEAFF. Written as DNA, the CDR3 is TGTGCCAGCAGTTACTTGGCTCGGACTGAAGCTTTCTTT.

This clonotype was seen a handful of times. The V call is TRBV7-6, the J call TRBJ1-1; D gene uncertain. V gave up 4 bases and J gave up 7 bases, with 10 bases separating them. The CDR3 is 12 residues long. Germline V gives CDR1 SGHVS, CDR2 FNYEAQ. CDR3 amino acids: CASSSWAGEAFF. CDR3 DNA sequence: TGTGCCAGCAGCTCATGGGCAGGTGAAGCTTTCTTT. Full variable domain (rest looked up from reference TRBV7-6 and TRBJ1-1): GAGVSQSPRYKVTKRGQDVALRCDPISGHVSLYWYRQALGQGPEFLTYFNYEAQQDKSGLPNDRFSAERPEGSISTLTIQRTEQRDSAMYRCASSSWAGEAFFGQGTRLTVV.

This clonotype was seen at least ten times. The chain links TRBV12-3 or TRBV12-4 to TRBJ1-3; perhaps TRBD1 as D (5 bases). V lost 5 bases and J 3 bases, leaving 11 bases between the germline ends. The CDR3 contains 14 residues. The DNA of the CDR3 is TGTGCCAGCAGTCCGCAGGGTCTTGGAAACACCATATATTTT. Protein product: CASSPQGLGNTIYF.

The sample holds many counts of this clonotype. The genes are TRBV28 and TRBJ1-3, with TRBD1 as a possible D gene (6 bases). Deletions cut 8 bases from V and 0 bases from J, with 17 bases between. The V gene's germline CDR1 is MDHEN and CDR2 SYDVKM. This CDR3 has 16 amino acids. CDR3 DNA sequence: TGTGCCAGCCTACAGGGCCGCGGCATCTCTGGAAACACCATATATTTT. This encodes CASLQGRGISGNTIYF.

This clonotype came up many times. The V gene is TRBV7-2, the J gene TRBJ2-7; 10 bases map to TRBD2. The germline CDR1 and CDR2 sequences are SGHTA and FQGNSA. The CDR3 sequence is 17 residues long. With V trimmed by 3 bases and J by 1 base, 9 bases remained unmatched. CDR3 nucleotides: TGTGCCAGCAGCTTCGCTAGCGGGGGCCCTCGGTCCTACGAGCAGTACTTC. Protein sequence: CASSFASGGPRSYEQYF.

This clonotype was seen more than once but under ten times. The rearrangement links TRBV18 to TRBJ1-2, with D tentatively TRBD1 (6 bases). The ends were cut back, 2 bases at V and 6 bases at J, with 10 bases in the middle. This CDR3 region has 13 residues. The germline V gene encodes CDR1 KGHSH and CDR2 LQKENI. The CDR3 here is CASSPRTADGYTF. For the CDR3, the DNA is TGTGCCAGCTCACCAAGGACAGCGGATGGCTACACCTTC.

The V call is TRBV11-2, the J call TRBJ2-3; TRBD2 matches 8 bases. Germline CDR1 reads SGHAT; CDR2 reads FQNNGV. V shed 6 bases, J shed 0 bases, and the junction held 5 bases outside the gene matches. The CDR3 has 15 residues. This chain's CDR3 is CASSFSGTSTDTQYF. The DNA for the CDR3 is TGTGCCAGCAGTTTTAGCGGGACTAGCACAGATACGCAGTATTTT. Based on the CDR3 plus reference TRBV11-2 and TRBJ2-3, the full variable domain is EAGVAQSPRYKIIEKRQSVAFWCNPISGHATLYWYQQILGQGPKLLIQFQNNGVVDDSQLPKDRFSAERLKGVDSTLKIQPAKLEDSAVYLCASSFSGTSTDTQYFGPGTRLTVL.

The chain's CDR3 is CASSLARTGMYNEQFF. CDR3 nucleotides: TGTGCCAGCAGCTTAGCGCGGACCGGGATGTACAATGAGCAGTTCTTC. The chain combines TRBV7-2 with TRBJ2-1; tentative D call: TRBD2 (5 bases). Trimming pared 0 bases from V and 4 bases from J, leaving 13 bases between. The CDR3 length is 16 residues. CDR1 and CDR2 (germline): SGHTA, FQGNSA. The variable domain in full, completed from reference TRBV7-2 and TRBJ2-1, reads GAGVSQSPSNKVTEKGKDVELRCDPISGHTALYWYRQSLGQGLEFLIYFQGNSAPDKSGLPSDRFSAERTGGSVSTLTIQRTQQEDSAVYLCASSLARTGMYNEQFFGPGTRLTVL.

V and J are TRBV6-2 or TRBV6-3 and TRBJ1-2; D possibly corresponds to TRBD1 (6 bases). Germline V gene data show CDR1 as MNHEY and CDR2 as SVGEGT. This CDR3 is 14 amino acids long. Deletions cut 5 bases from V and 4 bases from J, with 14 bases between. CDR3 sequence: CASSLITGAYGYTF. The DNA for the CDR3 is TGTGCCAGCAGTCTGATTACGGGGGCCTATGGCTACACCTTC.

This clonotype was seen repeatedly, ten times or more. The genes are TRBV12-3 or TRBV12-4 and TRBJ1-6; D is perhaps TRBD1 (5 bases). The CDR3 runs 15 residues. Trimming took 5 bases from V and 4 from J, leaving 12 bases between them. The chain's CDR3 is CASSRGGTYNSPLHF. CDR3 DNA: TGTGCCAGCAGTCGGGGGGGTACTTATAATTCACCCCTCCACTTT.

This clonotype has only a few counts. This chain joins TRBV5-8 and TRBJ1-2, with D possibly being TRBD1 (5 bases). CDR3 size: 17 residues. The germline CDR1 and CDR2 sequences are SGHTS and YDEGEE. V was cut by 3 bases and J by 3 bases, with 21 bases left in between. As DNA, the CDR3 is TGTGCCAGCAGCTCCGGGGCGCGTCCTCGCTCGGACTATGGCTACACCTTC. Translated, it gives CASSSGARPRSDYGYTF.

J is TRBJ2-5 and V is TRBV7-3; no clear D gene. Trimming pared 8 bases from V and 2 bases from J, leaving 18 bases between. The V gene's germline CDR1 is SGHTA and CDR2 FQGTGA. CDR3 length: 15 residues. The CDR3 here is CASGRVPGRQETQYF. The CDR3 DNA reads as TGTGCCAGCGGACGGGTTCCTGGACGGCAAGAGACCCAGTACTTC.

At least ten counts were recorded for this clonotype. A read error may produce the germline difference seen at one junction end. The gene calls are TRBV11-1 and TRBJ1-1; the D gene is possibly TRBD1 (6 bases). Germline V gene lookup returns CDR1 SGHAT and CDR2 FQDESV (reference sequence). The CDR3 runs 15 residues. This CDR3 is CASSLAQGVNGEAFF. In DNA, the CDR3 is TGTGCCAGCAGCCTAGCACAGGGCGTGAACGGCGAAGCTTTCTTT.

This clonotype has a handful of counts. V and J are TRBV19 and TRBJ1-5; D is ambiguous. Germline V gene data show CDR1 as LNHDA and CDR2 as SQIVND (reference sequence). Trimming cost V 9 bases and J 0 bases, with 15 bases left between them. This CDR3 has 15 residues. CDR3 loop: CASLERRDSNQPQHF. The CDR3 nucleotides read TGTGCCAGCCTAGAAAGGAGGGATAGCAATCAGCCCCAGCATTTT.

This clonotype came up once. The chain combines TRBV15 with TRBJ1-4; tentatively, D is TRBD1 (5 bases). This CDR3 spans 15 amino acids. CDR1 LNHNV and CDR2 YYDKDF come from the germline V gene (reference sequence). V was trimmed by 0 bases and J by 6 bases, leaving 11 bases between them. In nucleotides, the CDR3 is TGTGCCACCAGCAGAGATGTGGAGACAGATGAAAAACTGTTTTTT. Translating it yields CATSRDVETDEKLFF.

The rearrangement links TRBV10-3 to TRBJ2-1; tentatively, D is TRBD2 (6 bases). The CDR3 runs 13 residues. Trimming stripped 4 bases from V and 7 bases from J, with 11 bases between. CDR1 ENHRY and CDR2 SYGVKD come from the germline V gene. CDR3: CAISGPSENEQFF. For the CDR3, the DNA is TGTGCCATCAGTGGGCCTAGCGAGAATGAGCAGTTCTTC.